The 13 T cell receptor beta chains below were found in one sample sequenced in a study of blood T cell repertoires in COVID-19 (dated by TCRdb to 2018 to 2021). Library generation was performed with the immunoSEQ multiplex PCR assay. TCRdb's version of the immuneACCESS table is confined to in-frame rearrangements and falls short of the full clone set. An unresolved V gene accounts for under half of the shortfall where checked; the remainder is of unknown origin. The sample table records approximately 90,000 clones; 75% to 85% of these occur just once. Of the sample, 19% falls within the top ten clones. What was sequenced was peripheral blood. The origin of the receptors is a woman older than 75 with acute or convalescent COVID-19.

This clone appeared a single time. This chain links TRBV18 with TRBJ2-3; possibly TRBD1 for D (5 bases). V lost 0 bases, J lost 6 bases, and 13 bases lay in between. CDR1 and CDR2 from the germline V gene are KGHSH and LQKENI. CDR3 length: 15 amino acids. CDR3 DNA sequence: TGTGCCAGCTCACCACCAGGGGCCTACGGCGATACGCAGTATTTT. It translates to CASSPPGAYGDTQYF.

The chain is built from TRBV7-9 and TRBJ2-7; 12 nucleotides agree with TRBD2. The CDR3 is made up of 17 amino acids. The junction had 10 bases not matched to a gene; V was cut back by 0 bases and J by 7 bases. The germline V gene has CDR1 SEHNR and CDR2 FQNEAQ (reference sequence). This chain's CDR3 is CASSLASTSGGPFEQYF. The CDR3 DNA reads TGTGCCAGCAGCTTAGCATCGACTAGCGGGGGTCCTTTTGAGCAGTACTTC.

The chain links TRBV5-4 to TRBJ2-7; D may be TRBD2 (5 bases). Germline V lookup: CDR1 SGHNT, CDR2 YYREEE (reference sequence). This CDR3 is built from 14 residues. With 0 bases removed from V and 5 bases from J, the gap between germline ends came to 12 bases. CDR3 sequence (DNA): TGTGCCAGCAGCTTGGTTACGGGAAGTGACGAGCAGTACTTC. Translating it yields CASSLVTGSDEQYF.

This chain joins TRBV7-3 and TRBJ1-5; D unresolved. Trimming removed 2 bases at V and 7 bases at J, with 9 bases between. Germline values: CDR1 SGHTA, CDR2 FQGTGA. The CDR3 contains 13 residues. CDR3 residues: CASSLSYGQPQHF. The CDR3 coding sequence is TGTGCCAGCAGCTTATCCTACGGGCAGCCCCAGCATTTT. Using reference TRBV7-3 and TRBJ1-5 for the parts outside the CDR3, the full variable domain is GAGVSQTPSNKVTEKGKYVELRCDPISGHTALYWYRQSLGQGPEFLIYFQGTGAADDSGLPNDRFFAVRPEGSVSTLKIQRTERGDSAVYLCASSLSYGQPQHFGDGTRLSIL.

The gene calls are TRBV3-1 (or the pseudogene TRBV3-2) and TRBJ2-7; 12 bases match TRBD1. The trim removed 1 base at V and 6 bases at J, leaving 13 bases unmatched. Per germline, CDR1 LGHDT and CDR2 YNNKEL (reference sequence). The CDR3 totals 18 residues. This CDR3 reads CASSQVGTGGARTREQYF. CDR3 nucleotides: TGTGCCAGCAGCCAAGTCGGGACAGGGGGCGCCCGGACGCGCGAGCAGTACTTC.

For the CDR3, the DNA is TGTGCCAGCAGTGTGGCAGGGGGGAGCACTGAAGCTTTCTTT. Amino acid sequence: CASSVAGGSTEAFF. J is TRBJ1-1 and V is TRBV6-4, with 7 positions matching TRBD1. Germline V CDR1 and CDR2: MRHNA, SNTAGT. Trimming took 4 bases from V and 4 from J; bases not matched to a gene: 6. CDR3 length: 14 residues.

The chain uses TRBV29-1 and TRBJ1-1, with D perhaps matching TRBD1 (6 bases). The CDR3 is made up of 11 amino acids. Germline CDR1 is SQVTM and CDR2 is ANQGSEA. Trimming left V 8 bases short and J 6 bases short, with 13 bases between. The CDR3 region is CSFTGYAEAFF. CDR3 DNA: TGCAGCTTCACAGGGTACGCTGAAGCTTTCTTT.

The chain couples TRBV5-1 to TRBJ2-7; TRBD1 matches 9 bases. Trimming removed 3 bases from V and 1 base from J; junction bases left unmatched: 2. The CDR3 has 14 residues. Germline loops: CDR1 SGHRS, CDR2 YFSETQ. The CDR3 region is CASSSDRGSYEQYF. CDR3 nucleotide sequence: TGCGCCAGCAGCTCGGACAGGGGATCCTACGAGCAGTACTTC.

This clone has more than one count but fewer than ten. V and J are TRBV20-1 and TRBJ2-3, with 9 bases that match TRBD2. The CDR3 loop spans 15 amino acids. Per germline, CDR1 DFQATT and CDR2 SNEGSKA (reference sequence). V was pared by 3 bases and J by 6 bases, with 10 bases of the junction left unmatched. As DNA, the CDR3 is TGCAGTGCTAGTTCGCTAGCGGGGAGTTCGGATACGCAGTATTTT. Translating gives CSASSLAGSSDTQYF.

The chain combines TRBV10-3 with TRBJ2-5; a weak D match, TRBD2 (6 bases). The V gene's germline CDR1 is ENHRY and CDR2 SYGVKD. CDR3 length: 14 amino acids. Trimming took off 0 bases at V and 2 bases at J, with 7 bases between the two ends. The CDR3: CAISESSGQETQYF. CDR3 DNA sequence: TGTGCCATCAGTGAGTCTAGCGGACAAGAGACCCAGTACTTC.

The V and J genes are TRBV7-8 and TRBJ2-3; TRBD2 agrees at 13 bases. The CDR3 sequence is 15 residues long. V was pared by 6 bases and J by 5 bases, with 5 bases of the junction left unmatched. CDR1 and CDR2 from the germline V gene are SGHVS and FQNEAQ. In DNA, the CDR3 is TGTGCCAGCAGAAGCCGACTAGCGGGAGGAGATACGCAGTATTTT. Residues: CASRSRLAGGDTQYF. Filled out from reference TRBV7-8 and TRBJ2-3, the complete variable domain reads GAGVSQSPRYKVAKRGQDVALRCDPISGHVSLFWYQQALGQGPEFLTYFQNEAQLDKSGLPSDRFFAERPEGSVSTLKIQRTQQEDSAVYLCASRSRLAGGDTQYFGPGTRLTVL.

The genes are TRBV6-6 and TRBJ2-1; unclear D gene. The V gene lost 5 bases and the J gene lost 10 bases, with 12 bases spanning the gap. CDR1 is MNHNY and CDR2 is SVGAGI in the germline V gene (reference sequence). CDR3 length: 12 residues. The CDR3 nucleotides read TGTGCCAGCAGTCTCAGGAACCCGGAGCAGTTCTTC. Its translation is CASSLRNPEQFF.

The chain is built from TRBV20-1 and TRBJ1-3; D gene ambiguous. The CDR3 consists of 14 residues. Trimming removed 3 bases at V and 4 bases at J, with 13 bases between. The germline V gene has CDR1 DFQATT and CDR2 SNEGSKA (reference sequence). The CDR3 DNA follows: TGCAGTGCTAGTAAAGAGGCGTGGGGAAACACCATATATTTT. It yields the protein CSASKEAWGNTIYF.